A single sample gave rise to the 12 T cell receptor beta chains below, sequenced in a study of cytomegalovirus exposure and HLA in healthy donors. The primer mix had 60 Vbeta and 13 Jbeta primers. TCRdb's table, derived via immunoSEQ multiplex PCR, lists solely in-frame clones and lacks some. The sample comprises roughly 120,000 clones, 80% of which are singletons, and just over 2.5% rests with the top ten. The sequencing sample was made of PBMCs. The receptors stem from a man aged 25-40 years in good health and CMV-seronegative.

This rearrangement joins TRBV28 to TRBJ1-1; D is possibly TRBD1 (5 bases). With 5 bases removed from V and 0 bases from J, the gap between germline ends came to 16 bases. CDR1 MDHEN and CDR2 SYDVKM come from the germline V gene. This CDR3 is built from 16 residues. CDR3 bases: TGTGCCAGCAGTCCTCTTCGGGGGGTCATGAACACTGAAGCTTTCTTT. It specifies CASSPLRGVMNTEAFF.

The chain carries TRBV30 and TRBJ1-5, with D uncertain. CDR3 length equals 13 residues. The germline V gene encodes CDR1 GTSNPN and CDR2 SVGIG (reference sequence). Trimming took off 2 bases at V and 4 bases at J, with 9 bases between the two ends. The CDR3 region is CAWSWSVNQPQHF. CDR3 nucleotides: TGTGCCTGGAGTTGGTCAGTAAATCAGCCCCAGCATTTT.

The rearrangement uses TRBV28 and TRBJ1-1, with unresolved D. The V gene's germline CDR1 is MDHEN and CDR2 SYDVKM. V was trimmed by 4 bases and J by 4 bases, leaving 7 bases between them. The CDR3 has 12 amino acids. CDR3 DNA sequence: TGTGCCAGCAGTTCGGAGGGCACTGAAGCTTTCTTT. It specifies CASSSEGTEAFF.

This clone was counted only a few times. The chain combines TRBV6-6 with TRBJ1-4; D may be TRBD1 (5 bases). The CDR3 is made up of 13 amino acids. Germline CDR1 reads MNHNY; CDR2 reads SVGAGI (reference sequence). V was cut by 4 bases and J by 9 bases, with 12 bases left in between. The DNA of the CDR3 is TGTGCCAGCAGTTGGCGGGACGCAAAAAAACTGTTTTTT. It yields the protein CASSWRDAKKLFF.

The CDR3 nucleotides are TGTGCCAGCAGCTTCTCGGAGCTTAACTATGGCTACACCTTC. Its translation is CASSFSELNYGYTF. The rearrangement joins TRBV7-8 to TRBJ1-2; D is uncertain. Germline V gene data show CDR1 as SGHVS and CDR2 as FQNEAQ. CDR3 length equals 14 residues. Trimming took 3 bases from V and 1 from J, leaving 9 bases between them. The full variable domain, its missing parts supplied by reference TRBV7-8 and TRBJ1-2, is GAGVSQSPRYKVAKRGQDVALRCDPISGHVSLFWYQQALGQGPEFLTYFQNEAQLDKSGLPSDRFFAERPEGSVSTLKIQRTQQEDSAVYLCASSFSELNYGYTFGSGTRLTVV.

The chain couples TRBV30 to TRBJ2-1; D gene uncertain. The germline V gene encodes CDR1 GTSNPN and CDR2 SVGIG (reference sequence). The CDR3 length is 15 residues. Trimming removed 0 bases from V and 0 bases from J, with 9 bases in between. CDR3 nucleotide sequence: TGTGCCTGGAGTGTCAATGACAACTCCTACAATGAGCAGTTCTTC. The encoded protein is CAWSVNDNSYNEQFF.

The rearrangement uses TRBV30 and TRBJ2-7; D is perhaps TRBD1 (6 bases). Germline values: CDR1 GTSNPN, CDR2 SVGIG (reference sequence). V was clipped by 3 bases and J by 1 base, with 7 bases between them. The CDR3 runs 12 residues. The CDR3 loop reads CAWSQGSYEQYF. CDR3 sequence (DNA): TGTGCCTGGAGCCAGGGGTCCTACGAGCAGTACTTC.

V usage is TRBV5-4 and J usage is TRBJ2-3; TRBD2 matches 11 bases. The CDR3 runs 15 residues. Germline CDR1 is SGHNT and CDR2 is YYREEE (reference sequence). The ends lost 0 bases at V and 6 bases at J; junction bases unmatched: 3. The CDR3 region is CASSLVLAGGDTQYF. The CDR3 region has the DNA TGTGCCAGCAGCTTGGTCCTAGCGGGAGGCGATACGCAGTATTTT.

This chain joins TRBV5-1 and TRBJ2-7; 13 bases are shared with TRBD2. Losses at the gene ends were 4 bases for V and 0 bases for J; bases not matched to a gene: 4. Germline V lookup: CDR1 SGHRS, CDR2 YFSETQ. CDR3 length: 16 amino acids. The CDR3 nucleotides read TGCGCCAGCAGCGTGACTAGCGGGAGGAGCTCCTACGAGCAGTACTTC. The encoded protein is CASSVTSGRSSYEQYF.

The gene calls are TRBV6-1 and TRBJ2-7, with D maybe TRBD2 (5 bases). This CDR3 comprises 17 residues. V was cut by 2 bases and J by 2 bases, with 19 bases left in between. Germline lookup yields CDR1 MNHNS and CDR2 SASEGT. In DNA, the CDR3 is TGTGCCAGCAGTGAATACGGGATGGGAGACGGAACCTACGAGCAGTACTTC. Amino acids: CASSEYGMGDGTYEQYF.

J is TRBJ2-7 and V is TRBV10-3; 9 nucleotides match TRBD2. The CDR3 spans 14 residues. Trimming took 4 bases from V and 3 from J; bases not matched to a gene: 4. Germline CDR1 reads ENHRY; CDR2 reads SYGVKD. The chain's CDR3 is CAISVSSGDYEQYF. DNA for the CDR3: TGTGCCATCAGTGTTTCTAGCGGGGACTACGAGCAGTACTTC.

The chain uses TRBV18 and TRBJ1-4, with a tentative D call TRBD1 (6 bases). Per the germline V gene, CDR1 is KGHSH and CDR2 is LQKENI. Trimming left V 2 bases short and J 3 bases short, with 13 bases between. The CDR3 spans 16 residues. The CDR3 sequence is CASSPAGQPSNEKLFF. CDR3 nucleotide sequence: TGTGCCAGCTCACCAGCTGGACAGCCCTCTAATGAAAAACTGTTTTTT.